What follows are 26 T cell receptor beta chains derived from one specimen sequenced in a study of identifying expanded T cells in peripheral blood. Libraries were prepared by immunoSEQ multiplex PCR; TCRdb keeps only in-frame clonotypes and omits some of them. Here the sample spans some 91,000 clones, around 89% being singletons. Sequenced input: blood. The receptors shown here come from a person aged 18 to 75 in good health.

The rearrangement joins TRBV7-9 to TRBJ2-7, with D possibly being TRBD1 (5 bases). The CDR3 extends over 16 amino acids. Germline-derived CDR1 and CDR2 are SEHNR and FQNEAQ (reference sequence). V was shortened by 3 bases and J by 3 bases, with 18 bases between the two germline ends. CDR3 sequence: CASSLADSLKGYEQYF. DNA of the CDR3: TGTGCCAGCAGCTTGGCCGACAGCCTAAAGGGCTACGAGCAGTACTTC.

The chain is built from TRBV7-9 and TRBJ2-3; the match to TRBD2 covers 13 bases. The germline gives CDR1 SEHNR, CDR2 FQNEAQ (reference sequence). V lost 5 bases to trimming and J lost 0 bases; unmatched junction nucleotides: 5. This CDR3 spans 17 amino acids. The DNA of the CDR3 is TGTGCCAGCAGCCTTCCACTAGCGGGGGGGAGCACAGATACGCAGTATTTT. It yields the protein CASSLPLAGGSTDTQYF. The variable domain in full, with the rest retrieved from reference TRBV7-9 and TRBJ2-3, is DTGVSQNPRHKITKRGQNVTFRCDPISEHNRLYWYRQTLGQGPEFLTYFQNEAQLEKSRLLSDRFSAERPKGSFSTLEIQRTEQGDSAMYLCASSLPLAGGSTDTQYFGPGTRLTVL.

V and J are TRBV19 and TRBJ2-5; either TRBD1 or TRBD2 may supply D (5 bases each). There are 14 residues in the CDR3. Per the germline V gene, CDR1 is LNHDA and CDR2 is SQIVND (reference sequence). The V gene lost 3 bases and the J gene lost 5 bases, with 13 bases spanning the gap. As DNA, the CDR3 is TGTGCCAGTAGTATTGGGGGTTTCGGTGAGACCCAGTACTTC. This gives the protein CASSIGGFGETQYF.

The chain has TRBV27 and TRBJ2-3, with 10 bases lining up with TRBD2. The CDR3 consists of 17 residues. Unmatched junction bases numbered 12, after V lost 6 bases and J lost 3 bases. Per germline, CDR1 MNHEY and CDR2 SMNVEV (reference sequence). The CDR3 nucleotides read TGTGCCAGCAGATTAGGTGGACTAGCGGAACATACAGATACGCAGTATTTT. Its translation: CASRLGGLAEHTDTQYF.

This clone was detected once. The CDR3 loop is CASSFTDRDNQPQHF. The CDR3 DNA is TGTGCCAGCAGCTTCACGGACAGGGACAATCAGCCCCAGCATTTT. The chain uses TRBV7-6 and TRBJ1-5; 8 bases match TRBD1. V gave up 3 bases and J gave up 3 bases; unmatched junction bases: 4. Germline CDR1 SGHVS, CDR2 FNYEAQ. This CDR3 comprises 15 residues.

The rearrangement links TRBV2 to TRBJ1-3; 7 nucleotides agree with TRBD1. There are 12 residues in the CDR3. Trimming cost V 5 bases and J 8 bases; bases outside gene matches: 3. CDR1 is SNHLY and CDR2 is FYNNEI in the germline V gene. The CDR3 region has the DNA TGTGCCAGCAGTAATCAGGGGGACACCATATATTTT. As protein: CASSNQGDTIYF.

The V gene is TRBV4-3, the J gene TRBJ1-2; maybe TRBD1 (6 bases). The germline gives CDR1 LGHNA, CDR2 YSLEER. Trimming took 3 bases from V and 8 from J, leaving 22 bases between them. The CDR3 extends over 16 amino acids. CDR3 sequence: CASSQTTGYGNNGYTF. The CDR3 nucleotides are TGCGCCAGCAGCCAGACAACAGGGTACGGTAATAACGGCTACACCTTC.

The DNA of the CDR3 is TGTGCCTGGAGCCCAAGGATCGCCAGCAATGAGCAGTTCTTC. As protein: CAWSPRIASNEQFF. V usage is TRBV30 and J usage is TRBJ2-1, with D uncertain. Trimming pared 3 bases from V and 6 bases from J, leaving 15 bases between. The germline V gene has CDR1 GTSNPN and CDR2 SVGIG (reference sequence). The length of the CDR3 is 14 residues.

The DNA of the CDR3 is TGTGCCAGCAAACTCTCCGGGACCCGGGGTGAAGCTTTCTTT. Protein product: CASKLSGTRGEAFF. J is TRBJ1-1 and V is TRBV19, with TRBD1 as a possible D gene (5 bases). The CDR3 is 14 residues long. V gave up 9 bases and J gave up 7 bases, with 21 bases separating them. CDR1 and CDR2 from the germline V gene are LNHDA and SQIVND (reference sequence). Full variable domain (outside the CDR3, taken from reference TRBV19 and TRBJ1-1): DGGITQSPKYLFRKEGQNVTLSCEQNLNHDAMYWYRQDPGQGLRLIYYSQIVNDFQKGDIAEGYSVSREKKESFPLTVTSAQKNPTAFYLCASKLSGTRGEAFFGQGTRLTVV.

The chain couples TRBV7-3 to TRBJ2-4; D is unresolved. This CDR3 region has 17 residues. Trimming stripped 0 bases from V and 4 bases from J, with 16 bases between. From germline, CDR1 is SGHTA and CDR2 FQGTGA. CDR3 nucleotides: TGTGCCAGCAGCTTAACCCGATGGACGTCTGCTAAAAACATTCAGTACTTC. Translating it yields CASSLTRWTSAKNIQYF.

The rearrangement joins TRBV19 to TRBJ2-1; D is perhaps TRBD2 (6 bases). CDR1 LNHDA and CDR2 SQIVND come from the germline V gene (reference sequence). V was clipped by 7 bases and J by 1 base, with 17 bases between them. This CDR3 is built from 16 residues. The CDR3 sequence: CASTHWRGGSYNEQFF. The CDR3 nucleotides are TGTGCCAGTACCCATTGGCGGGGTGGGTCCTACAATGAGCAGTTCTTC.

The chain joins TRBV5-1 to TRBJ2-3, with TRBD1 identical over 9 bases. The CDR3 consists of 15 residues. Germline CDR1 SGHRS, CDR2 YFSETQ. Unmatched junction bases numbered 6, after V lost 3 bases and J lost 4 bases. CDR3 nucleotide sequence: TGCGCCAGCAGCTCCGGACAGGGGTACGCAGATACGCAGTATTTT. It is translated as CASSSGQGYADTQYF.

V and J are TRBV7-8 and TRBJ2-7, with TRBD1 matching 7 bases. Losses at the gene ends were 2 bases for V and 4 bases for J; bases not matched to a gene: 5. The CDR3 covers 14 residues. CDR1 and CDR2 (germline): SGHVS, FQNEAQ. The CDR3 reads CASSLLEGAYEQYF. The CDR3 DNA reads TGTGCCAGCAGCTTACTAGAGGGGGCATACGAGCAGTACTTC. Supplemented by reference TRBV7-8 and TRBJ2-7, the full variable domain reads GAGVSQSPRYKVAKRGQDVALRCDPISGHVSLFWYQQALGQGPEFLTYFQNEAQLDKSGLPSDRFFAERPEGSVSTLKIQRTQQEDSAVYLCASSLLEGAYEQYFGPGTRLTVT.

V usage is TRBV14 and J usage is TRBJ2-1; 7 nucleotides agree with TRBD1. This CDR3 is built from 15 residues. The germline V gene encodes CDR1 SGHDN and CDR2 FVKESK. The V segment lost 4 bases and the J segment 6 bases; nucleotides outside the gene matches: 9. The CDR3 nucleotides read TGTGCCAGCAGCCTCCGGCGACAGGGACGCAATGAGCAGTTCTTC. The encoded protein is CASSLRRQGRNEQFF.

This sequence joins TRBV5-1 and TRBJ2-1, with D perhaps matching TRBD1 or TRBD2 (5 bases each). CDR1 is SGHRS and CDR2 is YFSETQ in the germline V gene. V lost 4 bases, J lost 5 bases, and 19 bases lay in between. The CDR3 totals 16 residues. CDR3 DNA sequence: TGCGCCAGCAGCCCGTGGGGACCGGGAACAGACAATGAGCAGTTCTTC. Protein: CASSPWGPGTDNEQFF.

V gene TRBV19 combines with J gene TRBJ2-7; the D gene is possibly TRBD1 (7 bases). The CDR3 length is 15 residues. Germline CDR1 and CDR2: LNHDA and SQIVND (reference sequence). Trimming left V 3 bases short and J 4 bases short, with 16 bases between. The CDR3: CASSIIGGGGYEQYF. In DNA form, the CDR3 reads TGTGCCAGTAGTATTATCGGAGGGGGCGGATACGAGCAGTACTTC.

The chain has TRBV5-1 and TRBJ1-6; the D gene is possibly TRBD1 (5 bases). The germline V gene has CDR1 SGHRS and CDR2 YFSETQ. Between the trimmed V and J ends, which lost 3 bases and 7 bases, there was a span of 11 bases. This CDR3 is 14 amino acids long. The CDR3 sequence is CASSSRDGNSPLHF. DNA for the CDR3: TGCGCCAGCAGCTCCCGGGACGGAAATTCACCCCTCCACTTT.

This chain uses TRBV6-5 with TRBJ1-4; D not certain. The germline V gene encodes CDR1 MNHEY and CDR2 SVGAGI. V was clipped by 6 bases and J by 4 bases, with 12 bases between them. This CDR3 is 14 amino acids long. Written as DNA, the CDR3 is TGTGCCAGCAGCCCCAGTATTGTTAATGAAAAACTGTTTTTT. It specifies CASSPSIVNEKLFF.

This chain uses TRBV6-1 with TRBJ1-2, with D possibly matching TRBD1 (6 bases). Germline CDR1 MNHNS, CDR2 SASEGT. The CDR3 totals 15 residues. The V and J ends lost 1 base and 5 bases respectively, with 14 bases between them. CDR3 loop: CASSEGAGEGYGYTF. For the CDR3, the DNA is TGTGCCAGCAGTGAAGGAGCAGGGGAAGGGTATGGCTACACCTTC.

The J gene is TRBJ2-7, the V gene TRBV7-3; tentatively, D is TRBD2 (6 bases). The length of the CDR3 is 17 residues. Trimming took 1 base from V and 6 from J, leaving 22 bases between them. The germline V gene encodes CDR1 SGHTA and CDR2 FQGTGA. CDR3 coding DNA: TGTGCCAGCAGCTTAAAGAGGTGGAGGGGACCCTGGGTCGAGCAGTACTTC. This codes for CASSLKRWRGPWVEQYF.

J is TRBJ1-5 and V is TRBV28, with 9 bases identical to TRBD1. The V and J ends lost 3 bases and 4 bases, in that order; junction bases with no gene match: 7. This CDR3 is built from 16 residues. The germline V gene encodes CDR1 MDHEN and CDR2 SYDVKM. The CDR3 DNA sequence: TGTGCCAGCAGTTTCTGGGGGACAGGGCTAAATCAGCCCCAGCATTTT. As protein: CASSFWGTGLNQPQHF. The complete variable domain, with remaining parts taken from reference TRBV28 and TRBJ1-5, reads DVKVTQSSRYLVKRTGEKVFLECVQDMDHENMFWYRQDPGLGLRLIYFSYDVKMKEKGDIPEGYSVSREKKERFSLILESASTNQTSMYLCASSFWGTGLNQPQHFGDGTRLSIL.

The chain recombines TRBV9 with TRBJ1-1, with D possibly being TRBD1 (5 bases). The CDR3 is made up of 14 amino acids. Germline assignment: CDR1 SGDLS and CDR2 YYNGEE. V lost 0 bases to trimming and J lost 6 bases, with 12 bases between them. The CDR3 reads CASSVEGETAEAFF. The CDR3 bases are TGTGCCAGCAGCGTAGAAGGGGAAACCGCTGAAGCTTTCTTT.

The chain employs TRBV28 and TRBJ1-6; D gene unclear. Deletions cut 4 bases from V and 10 bases from J, with 23 bases between. This CDR3 region has 17 residues. Germline V gene lookup returns CDR1 MDHEN and CDR2 SYDVKM. CDR3: CASSSSVVRLSGSPLHF. In nucleotides, the CDR3 is TGTGCCAGCAGTTCCTCGGTAGTAAGGCTCAGCGGGTCACCCCTCCACTTT.

The V call is TRBV12-5, the J call TRBJ1-1, with 9 positions matching TRBD1. Germline CDR1 and CDR2: LGHNT and FRNRAP. The ends lost 4 bases at V and 4 bases at J; junction bases unmatched: 4. The CDR3 sequence is 14 residues long. The CDR3 sequence is CASGWTGEATEAFF. In DNA form, the CDR3 reads TGTGCTAGTGGTTGGACAGGGGAAGCCACTGAAGCTTTCTTT.

The chain couples TRBV9 to TRBJ1-2; no firm D call. The germline V gene encodes CDR1 SGDLS and CDR2 YYNGEE. The CDR3 loop spans 17 amino acids. V was shortened by 0 bases and J by 3 bases, with 18 bases between the two germline ends. The DNA of the CDR3 is TGTGCCAGCAGCGTAGGGCTCGTAGCCCTGGGCGACTATGGCTACACCTTC. Translation: CASSVGLVALGDYGYTF.

The V call is TRBV4-1, the J call TRBJ2-7, with 12 positions matching TRBD1. This CDR3 is built from 15 residues. J lost 5 bases, V lost 5 bases, and 7 bases had no gene match. Germline CDR1 MGHRA, CDR2 YSYEKL. This CDR3 is CASSSPGQGAHEQYF. CDR3 in DNA: TGCGCCAGCAGCTCCCCGGGACAGGGGGCCCACGAGCAGTACTTC.